This T cell receptor beta chain was identified during a study of cytomegalovirus exposure and HLA in healthy donors. 60 Vbeta and 13 Jbeta primers were used in PCR. Assay: immunoSEQ multiplex PCR; the TCRdb copy retains only in-frame clones and omits some. Here the sample spans approximately 100,000 clones, 69% being singletons. The germline V gene has CDR1 LNHDA and CDR2 SQIVND (reference sequence). V was shortened by 1 base and J by 5 bases, with 11 bases between the two germline ends. The CDR3 loop spans 15 amino acids. Study findings and constraints: Among CMV-associated TCR beta chains, most appeared HLA-restricted in a later analysis. A list of 150 or so TCR beta chains associated with cytomegalovirus was given. Reportedly, a later analysis found an Asian-associated ancestry cluster had fewer N-insertions than the approximately 670-donor mean.

Details on this clone: The target antigen is unknown.

The sequence came from a woman between 70 and 85 years old in good health and CMV-seropositive. The chain combines TRBV19 with TRBJ2-2, with D possibly matching TRBD2 (5 bases). Sequenced material: PBMCs. In DNA form, the CDR3 reads TGTGCCAGTAGTATAGCCTCGCGGGCGACCGGGGAGCTGTTTTTT. It is translated as CASSIASRATGELFF.